This T cell receptor (beta chain) is from a study of blood T cell repertoires in COVID-19. Data came from immunoSEQ multiplex PCR; TCRdb stores just in-frame clones and leaves some out. The sample records about 270,000 clones, 75% to 90% being singletons. The TCR sequence derives from a woman aged 70-85 years with COVID-19, enrolled during active disease. The specimen sequenced was peripheral blood.

CDR3 sequence: CASSYGRANTIYF. The CDR3 DNA reads as TGTGCCAGCAGTTACGGCAGGGCGAACACCATATATTTT. The chain joins TRBV6-5 to TRBJ1-3; tentatively, D is TRBD1 (5 bases). Trimming removed 2 bases from V and 7 bases from J, with 9 bases in between. The CDR3 consists of 13 residues. The germline CDR1 and CDR2 sequences are MNHEY and SVGAGI.